The 3 T cell receptor beta chains in this list originate from one sample, sequenced in a study of blood T cell repertoires in COVID-19. The data were produced by immunoSEQ multiplex PCR, yet TCRdb's version contains in-frame clones alone and is incomplete. The sample holds roughly 110,000 clones, about 91% seen once. The sequenced sample was peripheral blood. The receptors stem from a man in his fifties or sixties with active or convalescent COVID-19.

J is TRBJ1-5 and V is TRBV7-9, with 9 nucleotides matching TRBD1. The V gene end was trimmed by 1 base and the J gene end by 5 bases; junction bases not matched to a gene: 9. The CDR3 extends over 17 amino acids. CDR1 is SEHNR and CDR2 is FQNEAQ in the germline V gene (reference sequence). CDR3 sequence reads: CASSLGRVGQGHQPQHF. CDR3 DNA: TGTGCCAGCAGCTTAGGAAGAGTGGGACAGGGCCATCAGCCCCAGCATTTT.

The chain recombines TRBV28 with TRBJ2-7; the match to TRBD2 covers 7 bases. The V segment lost 3 bases and the J segment 4 bases; nucleotides outside the gene matches: 9. The CDR3 covers 15 residues. The germline V gene has CDR1 MDHEN and CDR2 SYDVKM. CDR3 sequence reads: CASSFPSSGTYEQYF. CDR3 in DNA: TGTGCCAGCAGTTTTCCGTCTAGCGGAACTTACGAGCAGTACTTC.

The J gene is TRBJ2-5, the V gene TRBV6-5, with 12 nucleotides matching TRBD2. Trimming took 0 bases from V and 1 from J; bases not matched to a gene: 0. Germline V lookup: CDR1 MNHEY, CDR2 SVGAGI. This CDR3 spans 16 amino acids. The CDR3 loop is CASSYSTSGSQETQYF. The CDR3 DNA sequence: TGTGCCAGCAGTTACTCGACTAGCGGGAGCCAAGAGACCCAGTACTTC.